The rows below give T cell receptor beta chains drawn from one sample of a study of blood T cells in healthy people across ages. TCRdb reanalysed the 5' RACE reads using MiXCR and keeps one entry per CDR3 protein. The sample shows fewer than 900,000 distinct CDR3 sequences, roughly two fifths of them seen only once. The sample consisted of blood. The source of these receptors is a woman aged 55-75 years in good health. Both conserved end residues are trimmed from each CDR3. A D gene is named only where the DNA matches it firmly.

j_gene	d_gene	v_gene	CDR3aa
TRBJ2-3	TRBD1	TRBV5-1	ASSWGPGQGATDTQY
TRBJ2-7	TRBD2	TRBV20-1	SARDLAGQTYEQY
TRBJ2-3	.	TRBV11-3	ACSSERTQY
TRBJ1-2	TRBD1	TRBV6-1	ASSVVGTGGAGYGYT
TRBJ2-7	TRBD2	TRBV14	ASSQDSGTVYEQY
.	.	TRBV6-5	ASSYSSGLETQY
TRBJ2-3	.	TRBV7-2	ASSPRQSGRDTDTQY
TRBJ2-7	TRBD2	TRBV20-1	SARRLAGGSPYGQY
TRBJ2-5	.	TRBV29-1	SVEVRLTETQY
TRBJ2-2	.	TRBV18	ASSPYSDTGELF
TRBJ2-4	TRBD2	TRBV4-3	ASSPSILAGLAKNIQY